These T cell receptor beta chains were read from a single sample in a study of T cell changes during pregnancy in multiple sclerosis. The protocol was immunoSEQ multiplex PCR, while the TCRdb copy is restricted to in-frame clones and leaves out a portion. The sample carries some 140,000 clones, about 95% recorded once. The specimen comprised peripheral blood, sampled after pregnancy. All receptors derive from a female donor with multiple sclerosis, enrolled in a pregnancy study. The CDR3 runs from the conserved cysteine through the conserved F or W. The order of the fields is J gene, V gene, CDR3 length, clone size, D gene, CDR3 DNA, CDR3 protein. A D gene is named only where the DNA matches it firmly. Size values are once, few and many counts, or a class for expanded clones, and some rows have none.

TRBJ2-1	TRBV6-5	14	-	-	TGTGCCAGCAGTTTAACTACGCCCATCGGCATGCAGTTCTTC	CASSLTTPIGMQFF
TRBJ2-2	TRBV27	14	few	TRBD2	TGTGCCAGCAGTTTCGGCGGGAGCGCCGGGGAGCTGTTTTTT	CASSFGGSAGELFF
TRBJ2-7	TRBV5-1	15	-	TRBD2	TGCGCCAGCAGCTTGACGACTAGCGGGAGTTACGAGCAGTACTTC	CASSLTTSGSYEQYF
TRBJ1-5	TRBV19	15	-	-	TGTGCCAGTAGTATTACAGGGTTAGGCAATCAGCCCCAGCATTTT	CASSITGLGNQPQHF
TRBJ2-1	TRBV6-1	14	-	-	TGTGCCAGCAGTGGGGGACTGCAGGAGGCTGAGCAGTTCTTC	CASSGGLQEAEQFF
TRBJ2-7	TRBV5-4	15	-	-	TGTGCCAGCAGCTTGGGAGGGTTAACGGACTACGAGCAGTACTTC	CASSLGGLTDYEQYF
TRBJ1-2	TRBV19	15	once	-	TGTGCCAGCAAAGTCTCCTCGGCAGGGGCGGAAGGCTACACCTTC	CASKVSSAGAEGYTF
TRBJ2-3	TRBV7-9	14	-	-	TGTGCCAGCAGCTTAGGATACCCTGCGGATACGCAGTATTTT	CASSLGYPADTQYF
TRBJ2-7	TRBV9	14	-	TRBD1	TGTGCCAGCAGCGTAGGGGACAGTTTCTACGAGCAGTACTTC	CASSVGDSFYEQYF
TRBJ1-2	TRBV4-1	17	-	TRBD1	TGCGCCAGCAGCCAAAGGGGCCGGACAGGGCCCAGTCATGGCTACACCTTC	CASSQRGRTGPSHGYTF
TRBJ1-4	TRBV28	16	-	TRBD1	TGTGCCAGCAGTCAGTTTACCGGGACAGTTAATGAAAAACTGTTTTTT	CASSQFTGTVNEKLFF
TRBJ2-5	TRBV6-1	17	-	-	TGTGCCAGCAGTGTATTTCTGGGGGGGACAACCCAAGAGACCCAGTACTTC	CASSVFLGGTTQETQYF
TRBJ2-1	TRBV30	13	-	TRBD1	TGTGCCTGGAGTTTTTCAGGGGGCGGTGAGCAGTTCTTC	CAWSFSGGGEQFF
TRBJ2-7	TRBV29-1	11	-	-	TGCAGCGTTGCGAGGGACTACGAGCAGTACTTC	CSVARDYEQYF
TRBJ1-1	TRBV5-6	14	-	-	TGTGCCAGCAGTCCTACAGGGATTGGCACTGAAGCTTTCTTT	CASSPTGIGTEAFF
TRBJ2-7	TRBV7-8	16	once	TRBD2	TGTGCCAGCAGCTTACCGGGCGGGAGGACGTCACTATCGCAGTACTTC	CASSLPGGRTSLSQYF
TRBJ1-2	TRBV28	16	-	-	TGTGCCAGCAGTCCCCCAGGCGGGGGCCTATTATATGGCTACACCTTC	CASSPPGGGLLYGYTF
TRBJ2-3	TRBV19	14	-	TRBD2	TGTGCCAGTAGTTTGGGACTAGGCACAGATACGCAGTATTTT	CASSLGLGTDTQYF
TRBJ2-7	TRBV6-5	15	-	TRBD2	TGTGCCAGCAGTTACTCACTAGCGGGAGAAGGGGACAAGTACTTC	CASSYSLAGEGDKYF
TRBJ2-6	TRBV7-9	15	-	-	TGTGCCAGCAGCTTGTCGGGCTCTGGGGCCAACGTCCTGACTTTC	CASSLSGSGANVLTF
TRBJ1-1	TRBV5-6	12	-	-	TGTGCCAGCAGCTTGGCACGGTCTGAAGCTTTCTTT	CASSLARSEAFF
TRBJ2-1	TRBV7-6	18	-	TRBD2	TGTGCCAGCAGCTTAGGGGGTCTAGCGGGAGGGCCCCAGGGTGAGCAGTTCTTC	CASSLGGLAGGPQGEQFF
TRBJ2-7	TRBV7-2	15	-	TRBD2	TGTGCCAGCAGCTTAGAGGCTAGCGGGAGCTACGAGCAGTACTTC	CASSLEASGSYEQYF
TRBJ2-7	TRBV7-2	14	-	-	TGTGCCAGCAGCACAATCGGGGAATCCTACGAGCAGTACTTC	CASSTIGESYEQYF
TRBJ2-1	TRBV2	15	-	TRBD1	TGTGCCAGCAGCCCACAGGGGGCGACTAACAATGAGCAGTTCTTC	CASSPQGATNNEQFF
TRBJ1-2	TRBV30	13	-	-	TGTGCCTGGAGTGCTACAGAGACCTATGGCTACACCTTC	CAWSATETYGYTF
TRBJ2-2	TRBV5-1	15	-	-	TGCGCCAGCAGCTCCAGGATGGTGAACACCGGGGAGCTGTTTTTT	CASSSRMVNTGELFF
TRBJ2-7	TRBV18	14	once	-	TGTGCCAGCTCACCACTCGGGAACGGTTACGAGCAGTACTTC	CASSPLGNGYEQYF
TRBJ1-3	TRBV6-1	14	-	-	TGTGCCAGCAGTGCCCTTGCAGGAGGAAACACCATATATTTT	CASSALAGGNTIYF
TRBJ2-7	TRBV6-6	14	-	TRBD1	TGTGCCAGCAGTGACGGGACAGGGGCCTACGAGCAGTACTTC	CASSDGTGAYEQYF
TRBJ2-1	TRBV27	15	-	TRBD2	TGTGCCAGCAGTTATCAGGGACTAGCAGGCAATGAGCAGTTCTTC	CASSYQGLAGNEQFF
TRBJ2-1	TRBV29-1	11	-	-	TGCAGCGTTGAAACGGCCAGGGAGCAGTTCTTC	CSVETAREQFF
TRBJ2-1	TRBV7-3	16	-	TRBD1	TGTGCCAGCAGCTTCCGGGACAGGGTCCCCTACAATGAGCAGTTCTTC	CASSFRDRVPYNEQFF
TRBJ1-1	TRBV4-2	13	-	TRBD1	TGTGCCAGCAGCCAACCCTTGGGACAGGAGGCTTTCTTT	CASSQPLGQEAFF
TRBJ2-2	TRBV5-1	19	-	TRBD1	TGCGCCAGCAGCTTGTACCCCCCCGAGGACAGGGCGAACACCGGGGAGCTGTTTTTT	CASSLYPPEDRANTGELFF
TRBJ1-2	TRBV6-1	15	-	TRBD1	TGTGCCAGCAGTGAATCCCCCTTTACAGGGGACGGCTACACCTTC	CASSESPFTGDGYTF
TRBJ1-1	TRBV4-3	14	-	-	TGCGCCAGCAGCTTAGGACTTATCGACACTGAAGCTTTCTTT	CASSLGLIDTEAFF
TRBJ1-1	TRBV29-1	11	-	-	TGCAGCGTGGGGGGATACACTGAAGCTTTCTTT	CSVGGYTEAFF
TRBJ1-2	TRBV5-8	15	once	TRBD1	TGTGCCAGCAGCATTGGGACAGGGGGCGTCTATGGCTACACCTTC	CASSIGTGGVYGYTF
TRBJ2-7	TRBV5-1	15	-	-	TGCGCCAGCAGCTTTCAGGGGCCCCCTTTCTACGAGCAGTACTTC	CASSFQGPPFYEQYF
TRBJ1-2	TRBV6-5	16	-	-	TGTGCCAGCAGTTACTCGGATCCTCCAGGGTACTATGGCTACACCTTC	CASSYSDPPGYYGYTF
TRBJ1-1	TRBV2	15	-	-	TGTGCCATTCCCCGACGAGGACAGCCTAACACTGAAGCTTTCTTT	CAIPRRGQPNTEAFF
TRBJ2-5	TRBV5-1	19	-	TRBD1	TGCGCCAGCAGCACCCCCCCACCCGGACAGGTTCAGAGAATGGAGACCCAGTACTTC	CASSTPPPGQVQRMETQYF
TRBJ2-1	TRBV7-9	15	-	TRBD1	TGTGCCAGCAGCTCTTGGACAGGGGATTGGAATGAGCAGTTCTTC	CASSSWTGDWNEQFF
TRBJ1-1	TRBV27	13	-	-	TGTGCCAGTAGGGGGGGCATGAACACTGAAGCTTTCTTT	CASRGGMNTEAFF
TRBJ2-1	TRBV29-1	9	-	-	TGCAGCGTCGAGACACAGCAGTTCTTC	CSVETQQFF
TRBJ2-3	TRBV2	14	-	-	TGTGCCTCCAAGGGCGGGGCAAGCACAGATACGCAGTATTTT	CASKGGASTDTQYF
TRBJ2-3	TRBV27	17	-	TRBD1	TGTGCCAGCAGCCCCCTGCAGACAGGGGAGAATTCAGATACGCAGTATTTT	CASSPLQTGENSDTQYF
TRBJ2-2	TRBV5-1	14	-	-	TGCGCCAGTAGTGGACGGGATCAAGGCGGGGAGCTGTTTTTT	CASSGRDQGGELFF
TRBJ2-6	TRBV19	13	-	-	TGTGCCAGTGGGGGGTACGGGGCCAACGTCCTGACTTTC	CASGGYGANVLTF
TRBJ2-2	TRBV1	17	-	-	TGCACCAGCAGCCAACCGATAGCGGGAAACAACACCGGGGAGCTGTTTTTT	CTSSQPIAGNNTGELFF